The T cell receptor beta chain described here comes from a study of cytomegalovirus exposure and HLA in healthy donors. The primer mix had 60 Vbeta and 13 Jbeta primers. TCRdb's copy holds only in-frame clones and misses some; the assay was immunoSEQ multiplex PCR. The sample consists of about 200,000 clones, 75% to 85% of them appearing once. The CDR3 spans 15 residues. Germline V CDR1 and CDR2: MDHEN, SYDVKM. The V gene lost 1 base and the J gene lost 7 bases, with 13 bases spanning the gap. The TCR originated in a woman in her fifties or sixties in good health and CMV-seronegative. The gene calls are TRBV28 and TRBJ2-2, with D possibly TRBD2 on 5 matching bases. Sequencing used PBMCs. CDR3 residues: CASSLSPRRGGELFF. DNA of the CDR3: TGTGCCAGCAGTTTATCCCCCCGACGGGGCGGGGAGCTGTTTTTT.